Listed here are 17 T cell receptor beta chains from one sample, sequenced in a study of shared clonotypes between healthy human individuals. Sequenced by immunoSEQ multiplex PCR; TCRdb stores in-frame clones only, minus some. The table includes approximately 2,300,000 clones, roughly 90% detected once. Sequenced: naive CD4+ T cells from PBMCs. Subset indicated: CD45RA+ positively selected. These receptors came from a man between 18 and 35 years old in good health. Some clones in this sample may be carry-over from other donors' samples.

This chain links TRBV7-9 with TRBJ2-1; TRBD1 might be the D (6 bases). V gave up 5 bases and J gave up 9 bases, with 11 bases separating them. This CDR3 region has 12 residues. Germline assignment: CDR1 SEHNR and CDR2 FQNEAQ (reference sequence). CDR3 residues: CASSPTGFEQFF. CDR3 sequence (DNA): TGTGCCAGCAGCCCTACAGGGTTTGAGCAGTTCTTC.

This clone was detected a few times. The chain links TRBV7-9 to TRBJ2-3; TRBD2 matches 7 bases. CDR3 length equals 17 residues. Germline CDR1 and CDR2: SEHNR and FQNEAQ (reference sequence). Germline trimming cut 5 bases from V and 1 base from J; bases unmatched to any gene: 12. CDR3 sequence reads: CASSPDFKRDGTDTQYF. The CDR3, as DNA: TGTGCCAGCAGCCCTGACTTTAAGCGGGATGGCACAGATACGCAGTATTTT.

The rearrangement joins TRBV11-3 to TRBJ2-7; D not resolved. V dropped 5 bases and J dropped 0 bases, with 14 bases sitting between them. The CDR3 has 15 amino acids. Germline loops: CDR1 SGHNT, CDR2 YENEEA. Written as DNA, the CDR3 is TGTGCCAGCAGCGCCGGTGGCGGAAGCTCCTACGAGCAGTACTTC. Protein product: CASSAGGGSSYEQYF.

This chain uses TRBV30 with TRBJ1-2; TRBD1 might be the D (5 bases). CDR3 size: 12 residues. V was pared by 2 bases and J by 2 bases, with 6 bases between. From germline, CDR1 is GTSNPN and CDR2 SVGIG (reference sequence). The CDR3 loop is CAWSTGNYGYTF. The CDR3 coding sequence is TGTGCCTGGAGTACAGGCAACTATGGCTACACCTTC. Full variable domain (rest looked up from reference TRBV30 and TRBJ1-2): SQTIHQWPATLVQPVGSPLSLECTVEGTSNPNLYWYRQAAGRGLQLLFYSVGIGQISSEVPQNLSASRPQDRQFILSSKKLLLSDSGFYLCAWSTGNYGYTFGSGTRLTVV.

This chain uses TRBV7-9 with TRBJ2-5; the match to TRBD2 covers 7 bases. The V segment lost 5 bases and the J segment 1 base; nucleotides outside the gene matches: 10. CDR3 length: 16 amino acids. Germline values: CDR1 SEHNR, CDR2 FQNEAQ (reference sequence). CDR3 in amino acids: CASSRLGGGTQETQYF. For the CDR3, the DNA is TGTGCCAGCAGCCGTCTCGGCGGGGGAACCCAAGAGACCCAGTACTTC. The full variable domain, completed using reference TRBV7-9 and TRBJ2-5, is DTGVSQNPRHKITKRGQNVTFRCDPISEHNRLYWYRQTLGQGPEFLTYFQNEAQLEKSRLLSDRFSAERPKGSFSTLEIQRTEQGDSAMYLCASSRLGGGTQETQYFGPGTRLLVL.

This clone was recorded a few times. The chain employs TRBV6-5 and TRBJ1-5; 8 bases align to TRBD1. There are 14 residues in the CDR3. Germline V gene lookup returns CDR1 MNHEY and CDR2 SVGAGI. The J segment lost 4 bases and the V segment lost 6 bases, leaving 5 bases of the junction unmatched. The CDR3 is CASSPGQANQPQHF. The CDR3 DNA reads as TGTGCCAGCAGCCCGGGACAGGCAAATCAGCCCCAGCATTTT.

The chain links TRBV7-9 to TRBJ2-7; 7 bases map to TRBD1. V shed 4 bases, J shed 4 bases, and the junction held 4 bases outside the gene matches. CDR1 is SEHNR, CDR2 FQNEAQ, per germline (reference sequence). The CDR3 sequence is 13 residues long. CDR3 nucleotide sequence: TGTGCCAGCAGCTCACAGGGGAATTACGAGCAGTACTTC. This gives the protein CASSSQGNYEQYF.

This clone has a single count. The chain couples TRBV27 to TRBJ2-2, with TRBD2 as a possible D gene (6 bases). The CDR3 has 14 residues. CDR1 MNHEY and CDR2 SMNVEV come from the germline V gene (reference sequence). Trimming pared 6 bases from V and 6 bases from J, leaving 14 bases between. The CDR3 DNA reads as TGTGCCAGCAGAACAGGAGGGTGGGCCGGGGAGCTGTTTTTT. This translates into CASRTGGWAGELFF.

The CDR3 is CASSLTFGPTGEQYF. Here the CDR3 DNA reads TGTGCCAGCAGCTTAACGTTTGGGCCGACGGGCGAGCAGTACTTC. The V gene is TRBV7-3, the J gene TRBJ2-7; no firm D call. The V end was cut by 0 bases, the J end by 6 bases, with 15 bases between. The CDR3 runs to 15 residues. Germline V gene data show CDR1 as SGHTA and CDR2 as FQGTGA.

This chain links TRBV28 with TRBJ1-1, with D unclear. CDR3 length: 11 amino acids. CDR1 is MDHEN, CDR2 SYDVKM, per germline. Trimming took off 7 bases at V and 4 bases at J, with 7 bases between the two ends. The CDR3 coding sequence is TGTGCCAGCATTGAGGGCACTGAAGCTTTCTTT. Protein product: CASIEGTEAFF.

The chain is built from TRBV5-1 and TRBJ2-7, with D maybe TRBD2 (5 bases). The CDR3 covers 13 residues. The V and J ends lost 4 bases and 7 bases respectively, with 15 bases between them. CDR1 and CDR2 from the germline V gene are SGHRS and YFSETQ. CDR3 residues: CASSPGPGREQYF. CDR3 nucleotide sequence: TGCGCCAGCAGCCCGGGCCCTGGGAGAGAGCAGTACTTC.

This chain uses TRBV6-1 with TRBJ2-1; possible D gene TRBD2, 6 bases. The CDR3 has 13 residues. With 1 base removed from V and 11 bases from J, the gap between germline ends came to 12 bases. Germline lookup yields CDR1 MNHNS and CDR2 SASEGT. The DNA of the CDR3 is TGTGCCAGCAGTGAAGTAGTAGCGGAGAAGCAGTTCTTC. This sequence encodes CASSEVVAEKQFF.

The rearrangement links TRBV5-1 to TRBJ2-5; 9 bases line up with TRBD1. The germline gives CDR1 SGHRS, CDR2 YFSETQ. Losses at the gene ends were 9 bases for V and 5 bases for J; bases not matched to a gene: 11. CDR3 length: 14 residues. The CDR3 loop is CATRLGTGSETQYF. The CDR3, as DNA: TGCGCCACCCGATTAGGGACAGGGTCTGAGACCCAGTACTTC.

The rearrangement uses TRBV10-3 and TRBJ1-4, with D uncertain. This CDR3 comprises 16 residues. Trimming took 4 bases from V and 2 from J, leaving 14 bases between them. Per the germline V gene, CDR1 is ENHRY and CDR2 is SYGVKD. The CDR3 loop reads CAISVEGYETNEKLFF. The CDR3 bases are TGTGCCATCAGTGTCGAAGGGTACGAGACTAATGAAAAACTGTTTTTT.

The chain's CDR3 is CASSGQGLRTQYF. The CDR3, as DNA: TGTGCCAGCAGTGGACAGGGGCTACGGACCCAGTACTTC. The chain has TRBV2 and TRBJ2-5, with 8 bases identical to TRBD1. The junction had 5 bases not matched to a gene; V was cut back by 4 bases and J by 7 bases. The germline V gene encodes CDR1 SNHLY and CDR2 FYNNEI. The CDR3 totals 13 residues.

The gene calls are TRBV10-1 and TRBJ2-2; D gene unclear. Looked up from germline, CDR1 is WNHNN and CDR2 is SYGVQD (reference sequence). This CDR3 has 13 residues. The V end was cut by 6 bases, the J end by 3 bases, with 8 bases between. The CDR3 DNA sequence: TGCGCCAGCAGGGATGGGCACACCGGGGAGCTGTTTTTT. Translation: CASRDGHTGELFF.

The chain recombines TRBV11-2 with TRBJ1-1; no definite D call. CDR1 SGHAT and CDR2 FQNNGV come from the germline V gene. V lost 5 bases and J lost 6, with 16 bases in between. The CDR3 extends over 14 amino acids. In DNA, the CDR3 is TGTGCCAGCAGCCCTATCATCCGATCGGCTGAAGCTTTCTTT. Amino acid sequence: CASSPIIRSAEAFF.